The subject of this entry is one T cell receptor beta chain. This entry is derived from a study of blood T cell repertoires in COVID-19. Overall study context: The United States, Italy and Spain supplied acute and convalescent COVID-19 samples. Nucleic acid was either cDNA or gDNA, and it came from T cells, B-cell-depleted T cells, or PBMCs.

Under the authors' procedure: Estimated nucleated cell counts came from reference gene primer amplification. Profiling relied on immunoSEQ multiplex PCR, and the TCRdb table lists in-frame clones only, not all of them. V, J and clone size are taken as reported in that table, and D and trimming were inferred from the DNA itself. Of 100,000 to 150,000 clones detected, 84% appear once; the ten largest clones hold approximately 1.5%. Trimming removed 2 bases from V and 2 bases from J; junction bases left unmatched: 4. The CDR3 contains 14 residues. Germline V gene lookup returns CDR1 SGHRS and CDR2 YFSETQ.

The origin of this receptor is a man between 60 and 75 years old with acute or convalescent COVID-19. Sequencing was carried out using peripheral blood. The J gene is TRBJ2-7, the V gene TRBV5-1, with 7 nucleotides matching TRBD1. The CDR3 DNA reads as TGCGCCAGCAGCTTTAGACAGGGTCCCTACGAGCAGTACTTC. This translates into CASSFRQGPYEQYF.